Detailed here is one T cell receptor (beta chain). The data were obtained in a study of T cell responses to AZD1222 COVID-19 vaccine. TCRdb keeps only in-frame clones here, not all; method: immunoSEQ multiplex PCR. Here the sample spans around 140,000 clones, 80% to 95% being singletons. Deletions cut 3 bases from V and 2 bases from J, with 11 bases between. The CDR3 is 14 amino acids. The V gene's germline CDR1 is SGHNT and CDR2 YYREEE (reference sequence). This sequence was found in an adult in good health. The V call is TRBV5-4, the J call TRBJ2-5, with D maybe TRBD2 (6 bases). Sample: peripheral blood, taken on day 0 of AZD1222 vaccination. CDR3 coding DNA: TGTGCCAGCAGCTCCGGGAGTAGGCAAGAGACCCAGTACTTC. Protein sequence: CASSSGSRQETQYF.